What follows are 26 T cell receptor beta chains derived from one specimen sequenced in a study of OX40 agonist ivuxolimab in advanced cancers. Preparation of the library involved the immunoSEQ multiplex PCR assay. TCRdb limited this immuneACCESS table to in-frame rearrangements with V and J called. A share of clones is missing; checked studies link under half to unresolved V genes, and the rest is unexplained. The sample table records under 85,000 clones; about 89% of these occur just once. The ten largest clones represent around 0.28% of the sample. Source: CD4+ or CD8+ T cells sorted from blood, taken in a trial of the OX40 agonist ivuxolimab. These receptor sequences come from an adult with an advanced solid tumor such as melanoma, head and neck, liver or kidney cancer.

CDR3 residues: CASSPAVGNTNYGYTF. In DNA, the CDR3 is TGTGCCAGCAGTCCTGCAGTGGGCAACACTAACTATGGCTACACCTTC. The chain recombines TRBV27 with TRBJ1-2; no firm D call. V lost 5 bases and J 0 bases, leaving 16 bases between the germline ends. The CDR3 extends over 16 amino acids. Germline lookup yields CDR1 MNHEY and CDR2 SMNVEV (reference sequence).

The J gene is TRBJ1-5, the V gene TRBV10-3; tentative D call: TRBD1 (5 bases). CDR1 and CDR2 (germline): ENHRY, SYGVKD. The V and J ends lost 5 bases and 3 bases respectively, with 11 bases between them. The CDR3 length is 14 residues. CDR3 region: CAISSGHSNQPQHF. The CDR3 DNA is TGTGCCATCAGTTCAGGACACTCCAATCAGCCCCAGCATTTT.

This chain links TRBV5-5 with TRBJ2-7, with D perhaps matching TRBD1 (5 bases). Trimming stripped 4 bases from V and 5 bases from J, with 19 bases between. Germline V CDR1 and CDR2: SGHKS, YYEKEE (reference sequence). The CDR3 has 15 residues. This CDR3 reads CASSKIGAGQDEQYF. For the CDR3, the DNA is TGTGCCAGCAGCAAGATTGGGGCAGGGCAAGACGAGCAGTACTTC.

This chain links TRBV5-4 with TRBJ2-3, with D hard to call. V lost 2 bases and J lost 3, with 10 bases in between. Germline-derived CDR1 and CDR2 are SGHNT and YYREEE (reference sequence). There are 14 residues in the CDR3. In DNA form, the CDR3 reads TGTGCCAGCAGCTTTTTCATTGGTACAGATACGCAGTATTTT. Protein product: CASSFFIGTDTQYF. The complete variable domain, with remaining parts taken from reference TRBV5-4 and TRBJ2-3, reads ETGVTQSPTHLIKTRGQQVTLRCSSQSGHNTVSWYQQALGQGPQFIFQYYREEENGRGNFPPRFSGLQFPNYSSELNVNALELDDSALYLCASSFFIGTDTQYFGPGTRLTVL.

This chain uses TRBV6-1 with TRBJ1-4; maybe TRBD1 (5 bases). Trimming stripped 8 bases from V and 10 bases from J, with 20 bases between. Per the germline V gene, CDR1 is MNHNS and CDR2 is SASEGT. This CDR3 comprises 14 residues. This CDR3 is CASSYDLAGGKLFF. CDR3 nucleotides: TGTGCCAGCTCCTACGACTTAGCTGGGGGAAAACTGTTTTTT.

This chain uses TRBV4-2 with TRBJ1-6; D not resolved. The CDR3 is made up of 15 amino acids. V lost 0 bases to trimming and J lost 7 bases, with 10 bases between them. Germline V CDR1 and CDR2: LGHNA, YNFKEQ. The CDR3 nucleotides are TGTGCCAGCAGCCAAGAAGGCACGAAAAATTCACCCCTCCACTTT. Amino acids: CASSQEGTKNSPLHF.

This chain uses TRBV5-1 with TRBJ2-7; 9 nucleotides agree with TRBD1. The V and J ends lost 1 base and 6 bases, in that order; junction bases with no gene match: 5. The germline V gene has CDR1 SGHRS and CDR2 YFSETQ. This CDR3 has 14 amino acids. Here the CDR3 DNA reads TGCGCCAGCAGCTTGCCTGACAGGGGGTCCGAGCAGTACTTC. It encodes CASSLPDRGSEQYF.

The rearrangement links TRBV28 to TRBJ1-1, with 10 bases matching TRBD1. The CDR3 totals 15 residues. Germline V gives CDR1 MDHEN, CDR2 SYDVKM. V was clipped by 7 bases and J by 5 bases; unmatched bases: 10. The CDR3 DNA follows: TGTGCCAGCAACAGACCGGGACAGGGGAGAACTGAAGCTTTCTTT. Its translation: CASNRPGQGRTEAFF.

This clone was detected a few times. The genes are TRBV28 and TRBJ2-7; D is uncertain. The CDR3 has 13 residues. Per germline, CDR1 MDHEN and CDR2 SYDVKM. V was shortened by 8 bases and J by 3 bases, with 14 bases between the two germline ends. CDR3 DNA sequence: TGTGCCAGCGGCTCTGGAACCAACTACGAGCAGTACTTC. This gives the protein CASGSGTNYEQYF.

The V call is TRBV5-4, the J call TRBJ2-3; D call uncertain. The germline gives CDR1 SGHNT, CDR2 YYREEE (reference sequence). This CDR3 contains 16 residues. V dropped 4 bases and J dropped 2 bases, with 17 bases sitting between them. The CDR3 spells CASSPAWRPLTDTQYF. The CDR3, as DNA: TGTGCCAGCAGCCCGGCATGGCGGCCCCTCACAGATACGCAGTATTTT.

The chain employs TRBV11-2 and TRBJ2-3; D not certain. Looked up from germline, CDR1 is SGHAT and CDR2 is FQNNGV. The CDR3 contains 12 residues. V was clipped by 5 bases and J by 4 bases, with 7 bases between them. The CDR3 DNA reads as TGTGCCAGCAGCCACGTACCAGATACGCAGTATTTT. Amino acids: CASSHVPDTQYF.

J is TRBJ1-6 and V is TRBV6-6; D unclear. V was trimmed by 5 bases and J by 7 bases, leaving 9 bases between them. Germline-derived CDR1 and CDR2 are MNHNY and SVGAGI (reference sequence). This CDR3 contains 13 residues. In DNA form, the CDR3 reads TGTGCCAGCAGTCCGGGCTCGAATTCACCCCTCCACTTT. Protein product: CASSPGSNSPLHF.

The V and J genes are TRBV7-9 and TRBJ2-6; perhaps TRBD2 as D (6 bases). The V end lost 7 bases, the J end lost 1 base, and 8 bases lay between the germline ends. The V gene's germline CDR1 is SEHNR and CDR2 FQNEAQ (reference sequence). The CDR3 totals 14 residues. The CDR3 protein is CASTRGSGANVLTF. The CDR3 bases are TGTGCCAGCACCCGGGGGTCTGGGGCCAACGTCCTGACTTTC. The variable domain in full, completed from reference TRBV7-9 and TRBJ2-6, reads DTGVSQNPRHKITKRGQNVTFRCDPISEHNRLYWYRQTLGQGPEFLTYFQNEAQLEKSRLLSDRFSAERPKGSFSTLEIQRTEQGDSAMYLCASTRGSGANVLTFGAGSRLTVL.

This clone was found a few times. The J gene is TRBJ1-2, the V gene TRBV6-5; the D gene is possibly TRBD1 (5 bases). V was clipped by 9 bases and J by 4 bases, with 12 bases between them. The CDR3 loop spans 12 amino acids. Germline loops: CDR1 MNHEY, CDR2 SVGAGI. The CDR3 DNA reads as TGTGCCAGAGTTTGCAGGGCCTATGGCTACACCTTC. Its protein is CARVCRAYGYTF.

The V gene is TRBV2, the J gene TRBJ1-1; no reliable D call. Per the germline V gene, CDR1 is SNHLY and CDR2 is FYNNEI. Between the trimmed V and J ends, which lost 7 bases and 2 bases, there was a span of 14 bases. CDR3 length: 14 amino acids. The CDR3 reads CASNSRVFNTEAFF. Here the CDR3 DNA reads TGTGCCAGCAACTCGAGGGTATTTAACACTGAAGCTTTCTTT.

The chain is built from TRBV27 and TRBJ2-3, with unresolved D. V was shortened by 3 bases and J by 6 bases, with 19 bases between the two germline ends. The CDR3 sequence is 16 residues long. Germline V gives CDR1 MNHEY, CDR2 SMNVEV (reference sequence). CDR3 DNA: TGTGCCAGCAGTTTTAACCGAGGACGGCTTGGGGATACGCAGTATTTT. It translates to CASSFNRGRLGDTQYF.

CDR3 amino acids: CASSPGQGGGGGGNTIYF. DNA for the CDR3: TGTGCCAGCAGCCCGGGACAGGGTGGGGGCGGCGGCGGAAACACCATATATTTT. The J gene is TRBJ1-3, the V gene TRBV5-6; 9 positions match TRBD1. CDR3 length: 18 residues. The V segment lost 4 bases and the J segment 4 bases; nucleotides outside the gene matches: 15. Germline V lookup: CDR1 SGHDT, CDR2 YYEEEE.

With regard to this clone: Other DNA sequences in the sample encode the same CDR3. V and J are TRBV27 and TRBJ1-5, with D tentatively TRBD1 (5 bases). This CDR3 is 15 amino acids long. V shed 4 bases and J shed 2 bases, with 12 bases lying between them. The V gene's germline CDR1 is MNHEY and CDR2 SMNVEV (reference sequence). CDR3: CASSSQGLGNQPQHF. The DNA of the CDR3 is TGTGCCAGCAGTTCCCAGGGACTGGGCAATCAGCCCCAGCATTTT.

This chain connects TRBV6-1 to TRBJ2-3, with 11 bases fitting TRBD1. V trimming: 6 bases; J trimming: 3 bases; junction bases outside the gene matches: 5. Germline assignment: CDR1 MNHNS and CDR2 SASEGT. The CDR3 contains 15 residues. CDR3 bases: TGTGCCAGCAGCGCCGGGACAGGGGGGACAGATACGCAGTATTTT. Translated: CASSAGTGGTDTQYF.

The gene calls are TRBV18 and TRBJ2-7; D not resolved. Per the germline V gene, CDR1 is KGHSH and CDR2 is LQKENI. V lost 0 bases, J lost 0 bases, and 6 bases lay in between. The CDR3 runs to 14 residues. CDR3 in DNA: TGTGCCAGCTCACCACCGGCAGGCTCCTACGAGCAGTACTTC. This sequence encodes CASSPPAGSYEQYF.

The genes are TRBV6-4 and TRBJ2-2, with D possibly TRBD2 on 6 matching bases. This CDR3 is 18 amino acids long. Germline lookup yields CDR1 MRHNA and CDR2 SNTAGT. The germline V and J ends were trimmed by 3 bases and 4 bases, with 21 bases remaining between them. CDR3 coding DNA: TGTGCCAGCAGTGAAACTAATTACGGGAGTAAGAGCACCGGGGAGCTGTTTTTT. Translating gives CASSETNYGSKSTGELFF.

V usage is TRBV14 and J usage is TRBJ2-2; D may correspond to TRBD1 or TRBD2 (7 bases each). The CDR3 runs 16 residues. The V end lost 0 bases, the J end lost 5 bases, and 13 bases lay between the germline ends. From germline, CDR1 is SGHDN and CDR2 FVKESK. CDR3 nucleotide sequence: TGTGCCAGCAGCCAAGACTTCAGGGGGGGGACCGGGGAGCTGTTTTTT. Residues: CASSQDFRGGTGELFF.

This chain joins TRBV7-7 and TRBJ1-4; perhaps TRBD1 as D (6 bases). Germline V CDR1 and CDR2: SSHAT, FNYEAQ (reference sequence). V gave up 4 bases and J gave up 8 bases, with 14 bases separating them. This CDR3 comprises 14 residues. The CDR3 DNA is TGTGCCAGCAGCTGGAACAGGGTTAACGAAAAACTGTTTTTT. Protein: CASSWNRVNEKLFF.

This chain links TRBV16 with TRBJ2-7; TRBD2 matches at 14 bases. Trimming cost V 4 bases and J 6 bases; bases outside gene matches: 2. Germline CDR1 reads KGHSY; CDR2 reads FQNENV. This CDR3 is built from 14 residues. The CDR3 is CASSRGLAGGEQYF. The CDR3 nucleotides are TGTGCCAGCAGCCGCGGACTAGCGGGAGGCGAGCAGTACTTC. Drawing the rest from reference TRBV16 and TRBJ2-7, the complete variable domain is GEEVAQTPKHLVRGEGQKAKLYCAPIKGHSYVFWYQQVLKNEFKFLISFQNENVFDETGMPKERFSAKCLPNSPCSLEIQATKLEDSAVYFCASSRGLAGGEQYFGPGTRLTVT.

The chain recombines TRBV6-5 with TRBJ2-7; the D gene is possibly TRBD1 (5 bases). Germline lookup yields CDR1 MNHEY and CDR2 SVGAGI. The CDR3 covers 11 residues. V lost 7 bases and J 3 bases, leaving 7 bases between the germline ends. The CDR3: CASTQVYEQYF. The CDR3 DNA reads TGTGCCAGCACACAGGTCTACGAGCAGTACTTC.

The CDR3 DNA sequence: TGTGCCAGTAGTCCAAGGGGGCTGTACGAGCAGTACTTC. It is translated as CASSPRGLYEQYF. The rearrangement uses TRBV19 and TRBJ2-7, with 7 bases matching TRBD1. The V and J ends lost 5 bases and 4 bases, in that order; junction bases with no gene match: 5. The length of the CDR3 is 13 residues. Germline values: CDR1 LNHDA, CDR2 SQIVND (reference sequence).